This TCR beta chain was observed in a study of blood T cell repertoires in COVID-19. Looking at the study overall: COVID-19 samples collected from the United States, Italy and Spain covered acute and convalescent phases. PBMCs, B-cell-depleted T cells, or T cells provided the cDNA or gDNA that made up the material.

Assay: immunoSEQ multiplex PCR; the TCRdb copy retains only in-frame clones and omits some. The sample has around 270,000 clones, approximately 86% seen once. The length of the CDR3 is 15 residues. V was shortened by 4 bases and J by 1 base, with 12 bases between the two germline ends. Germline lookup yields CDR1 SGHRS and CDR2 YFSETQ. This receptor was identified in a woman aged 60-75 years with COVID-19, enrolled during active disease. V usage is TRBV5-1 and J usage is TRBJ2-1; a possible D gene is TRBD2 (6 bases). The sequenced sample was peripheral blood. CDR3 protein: CASSPGEGSYNEQFF. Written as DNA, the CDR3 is TGCGCCAGCAGCCCGGGAGAAGGTTCCTACAATGAGCAGTTCTTC.